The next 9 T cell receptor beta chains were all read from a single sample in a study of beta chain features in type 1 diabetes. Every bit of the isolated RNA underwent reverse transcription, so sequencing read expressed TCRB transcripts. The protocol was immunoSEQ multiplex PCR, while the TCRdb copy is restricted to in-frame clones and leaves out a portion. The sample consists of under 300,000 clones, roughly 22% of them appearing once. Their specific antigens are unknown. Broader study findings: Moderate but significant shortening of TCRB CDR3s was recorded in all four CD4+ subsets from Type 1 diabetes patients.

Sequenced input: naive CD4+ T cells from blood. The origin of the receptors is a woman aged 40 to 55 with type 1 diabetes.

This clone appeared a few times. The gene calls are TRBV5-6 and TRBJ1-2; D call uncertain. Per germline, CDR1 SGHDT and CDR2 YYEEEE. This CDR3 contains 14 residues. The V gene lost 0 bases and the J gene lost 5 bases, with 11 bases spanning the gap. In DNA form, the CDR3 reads TGTGCCAGCAGCTTGGGACACCCTTCATATGGCTACACCTTC. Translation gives CASSLGHPSYGYTF.

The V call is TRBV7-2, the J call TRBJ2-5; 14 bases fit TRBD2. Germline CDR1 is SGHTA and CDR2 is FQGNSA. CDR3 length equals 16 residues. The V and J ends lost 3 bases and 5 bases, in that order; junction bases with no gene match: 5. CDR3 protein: CASSLETSGGAETQYF. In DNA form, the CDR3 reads TGTGCCAGCAGCTTGGAGACTAGCGGGGGGGCGGAGACCCAGTACTTC.

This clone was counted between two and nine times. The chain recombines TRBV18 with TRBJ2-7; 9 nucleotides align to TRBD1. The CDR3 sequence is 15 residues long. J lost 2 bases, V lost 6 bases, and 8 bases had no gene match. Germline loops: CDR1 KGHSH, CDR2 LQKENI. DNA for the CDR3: TGTGCCAGCTCGCACCGGGACAGGGCAACCTACGAGCAGTACTTC. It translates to CASSHRDRATYEQYF. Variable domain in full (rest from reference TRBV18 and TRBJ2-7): NAGVMQNPRHLVRRRGQEARLRCSPMKGHSHVYWYRQLPEEGLKFMVYLQKENIIDESGMPKERFSAEFPKEGPSILRIQQVVRGDSAAYFCASSHRDRATYEQYFGPGTRLTVT.

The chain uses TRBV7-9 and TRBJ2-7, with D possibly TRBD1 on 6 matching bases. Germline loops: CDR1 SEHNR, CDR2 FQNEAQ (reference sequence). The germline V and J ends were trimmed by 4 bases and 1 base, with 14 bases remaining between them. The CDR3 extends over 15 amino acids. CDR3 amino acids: CASSSQGISSYEQYF. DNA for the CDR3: TGTGCCAGCAGCTCACAGGGAATTTCATCCTACGAGCAGTACTTC.

The CDR3 loop is CASSPSRGGREQYF. The DNA of the CDR3 is TGTGCCAGCTCACCTTCGAGGGGGGGCCGGGAGCAGTACTTC. The V gene is TRBV18, the J gene TRBJ2-7; D is perhaps TRBD2 (7 bases). Germline V lookup: CDR1 KGHSH, CDR2 LQKENI. V was pared by 3 bases and J by 7 bases, with 16 bases between. This CDR3 has 14 amino acids. The complete variable domain, with remaining parts taken from reference TRBV18 and TRBJ2-7, reads NAGVMQNPRHLVRRRGQEARLRCSPMKGHSHVYWYRQLPEEGLKFMVYLQKENIIDESGMPKERFSAEFPKEGPSILRIQQVVRGDSAAYFCASSPSRGGREQYFGPGTRLTVT.

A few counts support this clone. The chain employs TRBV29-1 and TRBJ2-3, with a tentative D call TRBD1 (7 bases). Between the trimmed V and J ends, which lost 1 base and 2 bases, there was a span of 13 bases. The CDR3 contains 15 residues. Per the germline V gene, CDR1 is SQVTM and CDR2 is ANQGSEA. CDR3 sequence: CSVEGAGQNTDTQYF. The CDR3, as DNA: TGCAGCGTTGAAGGGGCGGGACAGAACACAGATACGCAGTATTTT.

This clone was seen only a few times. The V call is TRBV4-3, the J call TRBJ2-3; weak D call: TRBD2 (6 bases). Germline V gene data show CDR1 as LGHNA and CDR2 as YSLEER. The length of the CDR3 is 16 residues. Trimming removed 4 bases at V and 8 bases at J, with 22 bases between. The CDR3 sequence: CASSPSAVGPPGTQYF. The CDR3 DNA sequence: TGCGCCAGCAGCCCTAGCGCCGTGGGGCCGCCTGGTACGCAGTATTTT.

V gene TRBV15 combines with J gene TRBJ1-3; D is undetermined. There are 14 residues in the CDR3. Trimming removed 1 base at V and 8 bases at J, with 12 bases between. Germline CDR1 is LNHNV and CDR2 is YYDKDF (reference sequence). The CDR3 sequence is CATSRGNGLYTIYF. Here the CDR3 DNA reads TGTGCCACCAGCAGAGGGAACGGACTCTACACCATATATTTT.

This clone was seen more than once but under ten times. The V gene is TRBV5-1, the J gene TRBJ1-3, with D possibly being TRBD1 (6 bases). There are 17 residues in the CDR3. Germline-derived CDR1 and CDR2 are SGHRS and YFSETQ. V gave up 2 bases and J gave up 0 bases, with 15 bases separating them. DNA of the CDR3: TGCGCCAGCAGCTTAACAGGGATGACCAACTCTGGAAACACCATATATTTT. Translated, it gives CASSLTGMTNSGNTIYF.